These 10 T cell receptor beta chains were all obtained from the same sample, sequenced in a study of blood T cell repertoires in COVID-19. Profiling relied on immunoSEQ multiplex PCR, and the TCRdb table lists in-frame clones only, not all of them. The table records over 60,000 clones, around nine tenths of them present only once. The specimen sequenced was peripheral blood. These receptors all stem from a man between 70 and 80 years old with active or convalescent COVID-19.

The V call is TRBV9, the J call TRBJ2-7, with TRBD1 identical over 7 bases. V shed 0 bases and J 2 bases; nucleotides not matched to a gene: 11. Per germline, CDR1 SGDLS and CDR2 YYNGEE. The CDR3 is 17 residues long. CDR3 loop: CASSVDQQGFSPYEQYF. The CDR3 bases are TGTGCCAGCAGCGTAGATCAACAGGGGTTCTCCCCCTACGAGCAGTACTTC.

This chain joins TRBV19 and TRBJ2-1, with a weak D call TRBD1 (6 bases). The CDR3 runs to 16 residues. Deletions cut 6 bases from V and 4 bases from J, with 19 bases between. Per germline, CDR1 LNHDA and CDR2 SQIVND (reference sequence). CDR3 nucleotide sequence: TGTGCCAGTAGATACAGGGTTGGGGCTCGATACAATGAGCAGTTCTTC. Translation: CASRYRVGARYNEQFF.

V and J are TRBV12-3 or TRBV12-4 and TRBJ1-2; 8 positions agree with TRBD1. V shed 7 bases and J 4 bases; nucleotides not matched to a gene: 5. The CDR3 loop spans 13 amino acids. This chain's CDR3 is CASTTTGGYGYTF. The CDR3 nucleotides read TGTGCCAGCACCACTACAGGGGGCTATGGCTACACCTTC.

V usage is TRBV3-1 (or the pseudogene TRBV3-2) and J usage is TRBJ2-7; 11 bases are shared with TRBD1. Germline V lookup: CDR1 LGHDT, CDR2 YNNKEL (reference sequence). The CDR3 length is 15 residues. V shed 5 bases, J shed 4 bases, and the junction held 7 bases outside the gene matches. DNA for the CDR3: TGTGCCAGCAGCAGACCGGGACAGGGGGTGTACGAGCAGTACTTC. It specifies CASSRPGQGVYEQYF.

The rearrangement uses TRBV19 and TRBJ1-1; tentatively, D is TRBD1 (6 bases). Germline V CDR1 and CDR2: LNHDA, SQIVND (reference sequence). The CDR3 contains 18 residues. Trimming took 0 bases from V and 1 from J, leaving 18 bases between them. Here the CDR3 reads CASSIEVWARQANTEAFF. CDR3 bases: TGTGCCAGTAGTATAGAAGTCTGGGCGCGACAGGCGAACACTGAAGCTTTCTTT.

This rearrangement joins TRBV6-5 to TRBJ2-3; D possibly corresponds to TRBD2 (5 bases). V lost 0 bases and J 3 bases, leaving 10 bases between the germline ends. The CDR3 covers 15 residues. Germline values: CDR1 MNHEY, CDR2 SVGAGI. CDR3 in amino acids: CASSYSNGITDTQYF. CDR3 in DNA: TGTGCCAGCAGTTACTCGAACGGGATAACAGATACGCAGTATTTT.

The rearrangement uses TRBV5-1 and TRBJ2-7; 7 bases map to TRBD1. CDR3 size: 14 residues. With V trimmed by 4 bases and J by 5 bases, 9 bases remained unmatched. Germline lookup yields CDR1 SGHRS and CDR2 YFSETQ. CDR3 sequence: CASSRSDRFDEQYF. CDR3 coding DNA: TGCGCCAGCAGCCGCTCGGACAGGTTCGACGAGCAGTACTTC.

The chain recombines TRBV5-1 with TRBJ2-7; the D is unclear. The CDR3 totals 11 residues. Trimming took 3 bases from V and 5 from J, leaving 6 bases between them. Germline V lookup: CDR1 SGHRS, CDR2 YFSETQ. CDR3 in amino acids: CASSSHHEQYF. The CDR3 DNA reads TGCGCCAGCAGCTCCCATCACGAGCAGTACTTC.

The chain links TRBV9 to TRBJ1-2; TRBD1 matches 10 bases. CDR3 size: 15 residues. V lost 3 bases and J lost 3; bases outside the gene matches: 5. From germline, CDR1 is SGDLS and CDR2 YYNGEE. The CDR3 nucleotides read TGTGCCAGCAGCGCCACCGGGACAGGGGACTATGGCTACACCTTC. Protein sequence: CASSATGTGDYGYTF.

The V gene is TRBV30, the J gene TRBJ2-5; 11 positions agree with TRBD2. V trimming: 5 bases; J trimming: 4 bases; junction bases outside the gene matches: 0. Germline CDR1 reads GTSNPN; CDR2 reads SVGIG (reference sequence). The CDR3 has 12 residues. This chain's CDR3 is CAWGTSGETQYF. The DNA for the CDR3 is TGTGCCTGGGGGACTAGCGGAGAGACCCAGTACTTC.